What follows describes a single T cell receptor beta chain. The antigen remains unidentified. This entry comes from a study of T cell clonotyping in hematopoietic cell transplantation. Study-wide results and limits: Pathologically expanded recipient clonotypes increased progressively from day 30 to day 180 as diversity fell.

Between the trimmed V and J ends, which lost 5 bases and 8 bases, there was a span of 9 bases. CDR1 is SNHLY, CDR2 FYNNEI, per germline. The CDR3 is 11 amino acids. Sequencing used immunoSEQ multiplex PCR; TCRdb keeps in-frame clones, though not all of them. The sample records about 17,000 clones, about nine tenths being singletons. Input material: peripheral blood mononuclear cells. This chain uses TRBV2 with TRBJ1-2; no clear D. The clonotype originates from a man aged 35-49 years in good health. Some clones in this sample may be carry-over from other donors' samples. CDR3 loop: CASSLRGGYTF. Here the CDR3 DNA reads TGTGCCAGCAGTTTACGTGGCGGCTACACCTTC.